One sample yielded the 25 T cell receptor beta chains listed below, sequenced in a study of OX40 agonist ivuxolimab in advanced cancers. TCRdb's table, derived via immunoSEQ multiplex PCR, lists solely in-frame clones and lacks some. The sample lists more than 100,000 clones, 85% to 95% seen once, with approximately 1% in the top ten. Specimen: CD4+ or CD8+ T cells sorted from blood, collected in a trial of the OX40 agonist ivuxolimab. The receptors derive from an adult with an advanced solid tumor such as melanoma, head and neck, liver or kidney cancer.

The chain combines TRBV28 with TRBJ2-5; D not resolved. The germline V gene encodes CDR1 MDHEN and CDR2 SYDVKM. The CDR3 sequence is 12 residues long. The V gene lost 6 bases and the J gene lost 5 bases, with 10 bases spanning the gap. CDR3 region: CASRTAGETQYF. In DNA form, the CDR3 reads TGTGCCAGCAGGACCGCCGGGGAGACCCAGTACTTC.

The chain couples TRBV7-3 to TRBJ1-6; no clear D gene. V lost 6 bases, J lost 9 bases, and 15 bases lay in between. The germline CDR1 and CDR2 sequences are SGHTA and FQGTGA. The CDR3 spans 14 residues. The CDR3 loop is CASRVASAGSPLHF. The CDR3 bases are TGTGCCAGCAGGGTCGCCTCGGCGGGTTCACCCCTCCACTTT.

The chain employs TRBV4-3 and TRBJ2-5; D remains unclear. The CDR3 covers 13 residues. Trimming left V 3 bases short and J 1 base short, with 6 bases between. CDR1 LGHNA and CDR2 YSLEER come from the germline V gene. CDR3 region: CASSQHFQETQYF. The CDR3 bases are TGCGCCAGCAGCCAGCACTTCCAAGAGACCCAGTACTTC.

The chain carries TRBV5-1 and TRBJ1-3, with TRBD1 identical over 8 bases. CDR3 size: 16 residues. V lost 2 bases, J lost 0 bases, and 4 bases stayed unmatched. The V gene's germline CDR1 is SGHRS and CDR2 YFSETQ. The CDR3: CASSFRTGSSGNTIYF. Here the CDR3 DNA reads TGCGCCAGCAGCTTCAGGACAGGGAGCTCTGGAAACACCATATATTTT. Full variable domain (remainder filled in from reference TRBV5-1 and TRBJ1-3): KAGVTQTPRYLIKTRGQQVTLSCSPISGHRSVSWYQQTPGQGLQFLFEYFSETQRNKGNFPGRFSGRQFSNSRSEMNVSTLELGDSALYLCASSFRTGSSGNTIYFGEGSWLTVV.

This chain joins TRBV30 and TRBJ2-5; 9 bases align to TRBD1. CDR1 and CDR2 from the germline V gene are GTSNPN and SVGIG (reference sequence). J was trimmed by 5 bases and V by 2 bases; bases with no gene match: 3. The CDR3 is made up of 13 amino acids. The CDR3 reads CAWSLQGAETQYF. CDR3 sequence (DNA): TGTGCCTGGAGTTTACAGGGGGCTGAGACCCAGTACTTC.

The CDR3 DNA reads as TGTGCCAGTAGTACACAGGGGGTGGCCACTGAAGCTTTCTTT. Its protein is CASSTQGVATEAFF. This sequence joins TRBV19 and TRBJ1-1; 8 bases match TRBD1. The CDR3 contains 14 residues. CDR1 and CDR2 (germline): LNHDA, SQIVND (reference sequence). V lost 4 bases and J lost 4; bases outside the gene matches: 5.

This chain links TRBV9 with TRBJ2-3, with 8 bases aligning to TRBD2. Trimming took 5 bases from V and 6 from J; bases not matched to a gene: 11. This CDR3 region has 15 residues. Germline V lookup: CDR1 SGDLS, CDR2 YYNGEE. The CDR3 protein is CASSWGGGREDTQYF. Written as DNA, the CDR3 is TGTGCCAGCAGTTGGGGCGGGGGGCGAGAGGATACGCAGTATTTT.

This chain connects TRBV15 to TRBJ2-7, with 7 bases fitting TRBD2. The length of the CDR3 is 15 residues. The germline CDR1 and CDR2 sequences are LNHNV and YYDKDF (reference sequence). With V trimmed by 0 bases and J by 6 bases, 8 bases remained unmatched. For the CDR3, the DNA is TGTGCCACCAGCAGAGATGGGGCGGGAGCTTTCGAGCAGTACTTC. This gives the protein CATSRDGAGAFEQYF.

J is TRBJ2-7 and V is TRBV5-1; the D gene is possibly TRBD1 (6 bases). CDR3 size: 13 residues. Trimming removed 6 bases from V and 0 bases from J, with 10 bases in between. Germline V gene sequence: CDR1 SGHRS, CDR2 YFSETQ. DNA for the CDR3: TGCGCCAGCAACGGACAGTCCTCCTACGAGCAGTACTTC. Protein: CASNGQSSYEQYF.

This chain links TRBV28 with TRBJ2-5, with 11 bases lining up with TRBD2. V was pared by 5 bases and J by 4 bases, with 12 bases of the junction left unmatched. This CDR3 region has 17 residues. Germline loops: CDR1 MDHEN, CDR2 SYDVKM. The chain's CDR3 is CASSPERLAGIIETQYF. CDR3 sequence (DNA): TGTGCCAGCAGTCCCGAAAGACTAGCGGGGATTATAGAGACCCAGTACTTC.

The chain couples TRBV7-2 to TRBJ2-7; maybe TRBD1 (5 bases). Germline V gene sequence: CDR1 SGHTA, CDR2 FQGNSA. This CDR3 is 14 amino acids long. The V end lost 5 bases, the J end lost 1 base, and 12 bases lay between the germline ends. CDR3 nucleotide sequence: TGTGCCAGCAGCCCTCAGGGCCTATCCTACGAGCAGTACTTC. This sequence encodes CASSPQGLSYEQYF.

In this sample, this clone turned up a few times. CDR3 residues: CASSLASGRAETQYF. DNA for the CDR3: TGTGCCAGCAGCTTAGCTAGCGGGAGAGCGGAGACCCAGTACTTC. The chain carries TRBV11-3 and TRBJ2-5, with 10 bases identical to TRBD2. CDR3 length: 15 amino acids. V gave up 1 base and J gave up 5 bases; unmatched junction bases: 4. Germline lookup yields CDR1 SGHNT and CDR2 YENEEA.

The count of this clone is one. V and J are TRBV28 and TRBJ2-7; 10 nucleotides align to TRBD1. Germline CDR1 is MDHEN and CDR2 is SYDVKM. Unmatched junction bases numbered 4, after V lost 4 bases and J lost 4 bases. The CDR3 loop spans 14 amino acids. CDR3 loop: CASSSTGGRYEQYF. As DNA, the CDR3 is TGTGCCAGCAGTTCGACAGGGGGCAGGTACGAGCAGTACTTC.

The chain links TRBV11-2 to TRBJ2-3; D is unresolved. The V gene's germline CDR1 is SGHAT and CDR2 FQNNGV. This CDR3 spans 13 amino acids. V was shortened by 3 bases and J by 2 bases, with 6 bases between the two germline ends. DNA for the CDR3: TGTGCCAGCAGCTTCAGACCCACAGATACGCAGTATTTT. It translates to CASSFRPTDTQYF. Full variable domain (missing parts from reference TRBV11-2 and TRBJ2-3): EAGVAQSPRYKIIEKRQSVAFWCNPISGHATLYWYQQILGQGPKLLIQFQNNGVVDDSQLPKDRFSAERLKGVDSTLKIQPAKLEDSAVYLCASSFRPTDTQYFGPGTRLTVL.

The rearrangement uses TRBV19 and TRBJ2-4; D remains ambiguous. CDR3 length: 12 residues. CDR1 LNHDA and CDR2 SQIVND come from the germline V gene (reference sequence). V was shortened by 0 bases and J by 7 bases, with 4 bases between the two germline ends. The CDR3 protein is CASSIDRNIQYF. CDR3 nucleotide sequence: TGTGCCAGTAGTATAGACCGGAACATTCAGTACTTC. The full variable domain, completed using reference TRBV19 and TRBJ2-4, is DGGITQSPKYLFRKEGQNVTLSCEQNLNHDAMYWYRQDPGQGLRLIYYSQIVNDFQKGDIAEGYSVSREKKESFPLTVTSAQKNPTAFYLCASSIDRNIQYFGAGTRLSVL.

This clone is a singleton in its sample. The CDR3 DNA follows: TGCGCCAGCAGCCAGGAAGCGGGAGTCGGGCCAGATACGCAGTATTTT. It encodes CASSQEAGVGPDTQYF. The chain has TRBV4-3 and TRBJ2-3; TRBD2 matches at 8 bases. CDR1 is LGHNA and CDR2 is YSLEER in the germline V gene. V gave up 3 bases and J gave up 4 bases; unmatched junction bases: 9. This CDR3 has 16 residues.

Only one count was recorded for this clone. The chain carries TRBV7-9 and TRBJ1-6; D is ambiguous. V lost 1 base to trimming and J lost 6 bases, with 10 bases between them. CDR3 length: 15 amino acids. Germline-derived CDR1 and CDR2 are SEHNR and FQNEAQ (reference sequence). The CDR3 protein is CASSLVSSSNSPLHF. The CDR3 bases are TGTGCCAGCAGCTTAGTCTCCAGCTCTAATTCACCCCTCCACTTT.

This chain links TRBV7-2 with TRBJ2-1; D remains ambiguous. This CDR3 has 13 residues. Germline CDR1 SGHTA, CDR2 FQGNSA. With 4 bases removed from V and 5 bases from J, the gap between germline ends came to 9 bases. The CDR3 DNA reads TGTGCCAGCAGCTCGGACCCGAACAATGAGCAGTTCTTC. It yields the protein CASSSDPNNEQFF.

The gene calls are TRBV28 and TRBJ2-7, with 8 bases aligning to TRBD2. The length of the CDR3 is 16 residues. V gave up 5 bases and J gave up 4 bases; unmatched junction bases: 13. Germline V gives CDR1 MDHEN, CDR2 SYDVKM. The CDR3 DNA sequence: TGTGCCAGCAGTCCCCCGGGGGGGACGAAGCCATACGAGCAGTACTTC. Amino acids: CASSPPGGTKPYEQYF.

V gene TRBV7-3 combines with J gene TRBJ2-1; D is perhaps TRBD2 (6 bases). Trimming pared 5 bases from V and 2 bases from J, leaving 10 bases between. The CDR3 spans 14 residues. In germline, CDR1 is SGHTA, CDR2 FQGTGA. The DNA for the CDR3 is TGTGCCAGCAGCGGAGCGGGCCCCTACAATGAGCAGTTCTTC. Translation gives CASSGAGPYNEQFF.

The chain links TRBV7-2 to TRBJ2-1, with 9 bases matching TRBD2. The CDR3 contains 16 residues. The V and J ends lost 6 bases and 5 bases, in that order; junction bases with no gene match: 11. Germline V lookup: CDR1 SGHTA, CDR2 FQGNSA. The CDR3 nucleotides are TGTGCCAGCAGTCGTCCAAAGCGGGGGGACAACAATGAGCAGTTCTTC. Translation: CASSRPKRGDNNEQFF.

The V call is TRBV27, the J call TRBJ2-7; D is undetermined. V was trimmed by 6 bases and J by 2 bases, leaving 20 bases between them. In germline, CDR1 is MNHEY, CDR2 SMNVEV (reference sequence). This CDR3 is 16 amino acids long. This CDR3 is CASSSPPPPPTYEQYF. CDR3 coding DNA: TGTGCCAGCAGCTCCCCTCCCCCCCCTCCTACCTACGAGCAGTACTTC.

With respect to this clone: This CDR3 is also generated by other DNA sequences in the sample. The chain is built from TRBV6-6 and TRBJ1-2, with D possibly matching TRBD1 (5 bases). V was clipped by 6 bases and J by 3 bases, with 11 bases between them. Germline V gene lookup returns CDR1 MNHNY and CDR2 SVGAGI (reference sequence). This CDR3 has 13 residues. CDR3 bases: TGTGCCAGCAGCCCCGGGGGGGACTATGGCTACACCTTC. This gives the protein CASSPGGDYGYTF.

The rearrangement links TRBV6-1 to TRBJ2-1; D may be TRBD2 (6 bases). Germline V gene data show CDR1 as MNHNS and CDR2 as SASEGT. V was trimmed by 7 bases and J by 9 bases, leaving 16 bases between them. This CDR3 has 13 residues. The CDR3 spells CASTVSGPGEQFF. CDR3 bases: TGTGCCAGCACGGTTAGCGGTCCCGGTGAGCAGTTCTTC.

This chain uses TRBV18 with TRBJ2-3; D is possibly TRBD1 (6 bases). This CDR3 comprises 15 residues. V lost 4 bases and J 4 bases, leaving 15 bases between the germline ends. Germline loops: CDR1 KGHSH, CDR2 LQKENI. The DNA for the CDR3 is TGTGCCAGCTCACTAGGGTTGGCAGGGGCAGATACGCAGTATTTT. Protein: CASSLGLAGADTQYF.